The sequence of this T cell receptor (beta chain) was determined in a study of cytomegalovirus exposure and HLA in healthy donors. Study observations and caveats: One variant, a missense change in DCLRE1C, was linked in a later analysis to TCR beta V- and J-gene trimming. Presence/absence analyses rested on an assumption that sequencing depth was roughly uniform across donors.

Trimming cost V 4 bases and J 7 bases, with 24 bases left between them. This CDR3 has 16 residues. Germline V CDR1 and CDR2: SGHKS, YYEKEE (reference sequence). Nominally healthy donors were sampled, though unrecorded immune exposures were likely. This clone was found a few times. Its antigen is still unknown. Researchers ran the PCR with 60 Vbeta and 13 Jbeta primers. Per the original methods: In a later analysis, of 80 million or so unique beta chains, roughly 10 million appeared in at least two donors. TCRdb keeps only in-frame clones here, not all; method: immunoSEQ multiplex PCR. V and J calls and clone size are those listed in that table; D and trimming were worked out from the DNA. The sample holds fewer than 120,000 clones, about 80% seen once.

The TCR sequence derives from a woman aged 55-70 years in good health and CMV-seropositive. The chain combines TRBV5-5 with TRBJ2-7, with TRBD2 as a possible D gene (6 bases). Material for sequencing was PBMCs. CDR3: CASSTPEAGLLKEQYF. CDR3 in DNA: TGTGCCAGCAGCACGCCAGAGGCGGGACTGCTTAAGGAGCAGTACTTC.